This T cell receptor (beta chain) was captured in a study of T cell responses to AZD1222 COVID-19 vaccine. Germline CDR1 reads MGHRA; CDR2 reads YSYEKL. This CDR3 region has 16 residues. V lost 4 bases and J lost 1; bases outside the gene matches: 5. TCRdb's copy holds only in-frame clones and misses some; the assay was immunoSEQ multiplex PCR. The repertoire includes 99,000 or so clones, 85% to 90% of them detected once, and 7% to 10% sits in the top ten. Sequenced material: peripheral blood, taken on day 0 of AZD1222 vaccination. The source of this sequence is an adult in good health. The J gene is TRBJ2-2, the V gene TRBV4-1, with 8 nucleotides matching TRBD2. CDR3 in DNA: TGCGCCAGCAGCCCCGGGACTAGGGGGAACACCGGGGAGCTGTTTTTT. This sequence encodes CASSPGTRGNTGELFF.